This T cell receptor (beta chain) was captured in a study of cytotoxic CD8 clonotypes in ibrutinib-treated CLL. Study details: A median about 11 months of treatment, range 6 to 36, preceded the collection of response samples.

Sequencing used immunoSEQ multiplex PCR; TCRdb keeps in-frame clones, though not all of them. Among 250,000 to 350,000 clones listed, about 72% were seen once. The CDR3 consists of 16 residues. Germline CDR1 reads LGHNA; CDR2 reads YSLEER. The germline V and J ends were trimmed by 0 bases and 2 bases, with 14 bases remaining between them. The gene calls are TRBV4-3 and TRBJ2-7; possibly TRBD1 for D (5 bases). The sequences come from PBMCs, collected at disease progression, from a patient treated with ibrutinib. This TCR was recovered from a human donor with chronic lymphocytic leukemia. Here the CDR3 reads CASSQDVSGFPYEQYF. CDR3 nucleotide sequence: TGCGCCAGCAGCCAAGACGTATCAGGGTTCCCCTACGAGCAGTACTTC.